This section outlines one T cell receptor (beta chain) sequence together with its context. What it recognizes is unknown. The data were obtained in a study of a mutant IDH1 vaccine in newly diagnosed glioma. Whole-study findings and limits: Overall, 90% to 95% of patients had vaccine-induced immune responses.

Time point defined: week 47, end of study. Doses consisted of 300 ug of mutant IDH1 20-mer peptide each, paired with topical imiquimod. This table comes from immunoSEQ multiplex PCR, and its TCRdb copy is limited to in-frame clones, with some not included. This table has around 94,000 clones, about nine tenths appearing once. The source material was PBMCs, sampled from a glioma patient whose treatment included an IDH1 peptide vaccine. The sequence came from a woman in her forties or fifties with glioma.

The CDR3 nucleotides read TGTGCTAGTGGTCCGCCAGGGCAAGAGCAGTACTTC. It is translated as CASGPPGQEQYF. The J gene is TRBJ2-7, the V gene TRBV12-5; D might be TRBD1 (5 bases). The CDR3 spans 12 residues. V lost 5 bases and J lost 7, with 12 bases in between. Germline V gives CDR1 LGHNT, CDR2 FRNRAP.